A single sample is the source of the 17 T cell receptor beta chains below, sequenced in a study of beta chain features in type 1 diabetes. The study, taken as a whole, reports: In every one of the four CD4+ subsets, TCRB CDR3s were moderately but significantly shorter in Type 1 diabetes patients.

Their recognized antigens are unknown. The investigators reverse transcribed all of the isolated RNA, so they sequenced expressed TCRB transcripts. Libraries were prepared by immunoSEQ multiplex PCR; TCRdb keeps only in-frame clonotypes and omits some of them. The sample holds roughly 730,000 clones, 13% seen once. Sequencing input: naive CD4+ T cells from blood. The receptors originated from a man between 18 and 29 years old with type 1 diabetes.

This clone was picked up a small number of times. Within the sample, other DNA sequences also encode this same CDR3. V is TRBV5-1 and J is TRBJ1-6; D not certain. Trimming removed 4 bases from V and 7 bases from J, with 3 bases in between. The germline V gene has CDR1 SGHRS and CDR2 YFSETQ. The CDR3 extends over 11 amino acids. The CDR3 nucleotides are TGCGCCAGCAGCGACAATTCACCCCTCCACTTT. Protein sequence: CASSDNSPLHF.

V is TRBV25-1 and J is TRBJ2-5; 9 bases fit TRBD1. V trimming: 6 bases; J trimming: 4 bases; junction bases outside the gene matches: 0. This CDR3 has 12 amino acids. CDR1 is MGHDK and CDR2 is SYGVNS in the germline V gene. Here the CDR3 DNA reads TGTGCCAGCAGGGGACAGGGAGAGACCCAGTACTTC. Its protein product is CASRGQGETQYF.

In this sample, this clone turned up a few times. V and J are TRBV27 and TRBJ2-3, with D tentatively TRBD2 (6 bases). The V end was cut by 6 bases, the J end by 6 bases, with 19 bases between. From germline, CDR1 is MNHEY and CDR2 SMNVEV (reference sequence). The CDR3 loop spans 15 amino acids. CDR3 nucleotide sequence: TGTGCCAGCAGGGGATCACTAGCACCGGAGGATACGCAGTATTTT. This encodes CASRGSLAPEDTQYF.

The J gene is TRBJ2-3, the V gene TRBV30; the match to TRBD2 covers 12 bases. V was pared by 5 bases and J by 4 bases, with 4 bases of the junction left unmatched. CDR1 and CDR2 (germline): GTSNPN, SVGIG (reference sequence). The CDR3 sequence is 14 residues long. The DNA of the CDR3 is TGTGCCTGGGCTAGCGGGGGGGCTGCAGATACGCAGTATTTT. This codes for CAWASGGAADTQYF.

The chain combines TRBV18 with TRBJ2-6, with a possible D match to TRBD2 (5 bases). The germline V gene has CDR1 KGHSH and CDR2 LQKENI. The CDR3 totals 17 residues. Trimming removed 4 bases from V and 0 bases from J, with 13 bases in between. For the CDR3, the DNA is TGTGCCAGCTCACAGAGGGCCGAGAGCTCTGGGGCCAACGTCCTGACTTTC. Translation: CASSQRAESSGANVLTF. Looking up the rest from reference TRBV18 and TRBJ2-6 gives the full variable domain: NAGVMQNPRHLVRRRGQEARLRCSPMKGHSHVYWYRQLPEEGLKFMVYLQKENIIDESGMPKERFSAEFPKEGPSILRIQQVVRGDSAAYFCASSQRAESSGANVLTFGAGSRLTVL.

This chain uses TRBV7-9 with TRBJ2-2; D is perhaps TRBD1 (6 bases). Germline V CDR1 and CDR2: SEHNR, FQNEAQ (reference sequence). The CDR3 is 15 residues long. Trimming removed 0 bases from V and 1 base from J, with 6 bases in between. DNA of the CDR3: TGTGCCAGCAGCTTAGCACAGGGGAACACCGGGGAGCTGTTTTTT. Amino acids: CASSLAQGNTGELFF.

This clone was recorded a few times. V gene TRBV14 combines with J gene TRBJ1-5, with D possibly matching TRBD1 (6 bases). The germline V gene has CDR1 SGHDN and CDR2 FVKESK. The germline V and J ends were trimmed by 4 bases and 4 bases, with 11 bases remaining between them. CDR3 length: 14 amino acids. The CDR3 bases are TGTGCCAGCAGCCCTTCGGACAGAAATCAGCCCCAGCATTTT. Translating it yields CASSPSDRNQPQHF.

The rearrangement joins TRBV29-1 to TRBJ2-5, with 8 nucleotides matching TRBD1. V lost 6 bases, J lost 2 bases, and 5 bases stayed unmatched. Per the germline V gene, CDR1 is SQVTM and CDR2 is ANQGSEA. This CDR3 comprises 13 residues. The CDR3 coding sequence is TGCAGCGTCGTCCGGACAGGGCAAGAGACCCAGTACTTC. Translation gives CSVVRTGQETQYF.

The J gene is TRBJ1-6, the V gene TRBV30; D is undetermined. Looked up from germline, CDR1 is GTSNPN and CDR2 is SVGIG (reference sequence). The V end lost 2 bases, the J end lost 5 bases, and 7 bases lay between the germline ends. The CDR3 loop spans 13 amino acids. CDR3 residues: CAWSFRDNSPLHF. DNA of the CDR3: TGTGCCTGGAGTTTCAGAGATAATTCACCCCTCCACTTT.

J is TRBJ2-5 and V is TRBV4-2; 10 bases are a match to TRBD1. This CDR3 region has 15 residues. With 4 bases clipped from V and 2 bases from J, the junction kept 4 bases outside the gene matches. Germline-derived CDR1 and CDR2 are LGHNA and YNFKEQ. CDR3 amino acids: CASSLGTGEQETQYF. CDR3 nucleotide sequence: TGTGCCAGCAGCCTGGGGACAGGGGAACAAGAGACCCAGTACTTC.

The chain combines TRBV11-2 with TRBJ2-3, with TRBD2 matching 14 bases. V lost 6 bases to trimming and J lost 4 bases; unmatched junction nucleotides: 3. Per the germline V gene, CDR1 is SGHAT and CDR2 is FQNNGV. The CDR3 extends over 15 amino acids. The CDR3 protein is CASSQTSGGADTQYF. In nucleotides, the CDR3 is TGTGCCAGCAGTCAGACTAGCGGGGGGGCAGATACGCAGTATTTT.

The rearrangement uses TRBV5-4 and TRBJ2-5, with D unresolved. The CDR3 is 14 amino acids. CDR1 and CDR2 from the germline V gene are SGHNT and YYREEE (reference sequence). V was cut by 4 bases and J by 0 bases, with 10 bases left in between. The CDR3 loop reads CASSADVNQETQYF. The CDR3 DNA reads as TGTGCCAGCAGCGCGGACGTAAACCAAGAGACCCAGTACTTC.

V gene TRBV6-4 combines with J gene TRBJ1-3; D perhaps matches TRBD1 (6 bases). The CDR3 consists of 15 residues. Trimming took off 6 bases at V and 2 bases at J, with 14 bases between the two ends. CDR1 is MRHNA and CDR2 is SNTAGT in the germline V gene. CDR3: CASSRTEGPGNTIYF. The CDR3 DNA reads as TGTGCCAGCAGCCGGACAGAGGGCCCTGGAAACACCATATATTTT.

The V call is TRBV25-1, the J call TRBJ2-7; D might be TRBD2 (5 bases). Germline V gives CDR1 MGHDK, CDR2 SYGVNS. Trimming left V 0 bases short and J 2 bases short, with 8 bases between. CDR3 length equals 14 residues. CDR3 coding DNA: TGTGCCAGCAGTGAATACGAGGGAACCTACGAGCAGTACTTC. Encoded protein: CASSEYEGTYEQYF.

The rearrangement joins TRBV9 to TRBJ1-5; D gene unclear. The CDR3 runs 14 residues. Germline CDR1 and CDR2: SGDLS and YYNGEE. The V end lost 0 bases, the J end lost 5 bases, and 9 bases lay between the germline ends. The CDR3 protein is CASSVGWVDQPQHF. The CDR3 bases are TGTGCCAGCAGCGTAGGATGGGTAGATCAGCCCCAGCATTTT.

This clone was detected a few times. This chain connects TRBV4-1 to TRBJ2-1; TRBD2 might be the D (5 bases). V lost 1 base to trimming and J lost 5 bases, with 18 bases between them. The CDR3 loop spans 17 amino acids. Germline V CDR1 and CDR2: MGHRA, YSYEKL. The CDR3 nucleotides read TGCGCCAGCAGCCAAGTATCTAGGGCAGCGGCCAACAATGAGCAGTTCTTC. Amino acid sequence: CASSQVSRAAANNEQFF.

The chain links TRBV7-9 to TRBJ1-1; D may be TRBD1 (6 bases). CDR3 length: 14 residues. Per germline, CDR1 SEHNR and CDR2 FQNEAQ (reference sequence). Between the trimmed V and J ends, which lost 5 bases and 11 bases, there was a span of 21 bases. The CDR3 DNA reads TGTGCCAGCAGCCCTCGAATGGACAGTGAGGAGGCTTTCTTT. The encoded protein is CASSPRMDSEEAFF. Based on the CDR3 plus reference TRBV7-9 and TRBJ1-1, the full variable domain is DTGVSQNPRHKITKRGQNVTFRCDPISEHNRLYWYRQTLGQGPEFLTYFQNEAQLEKSRLLSDRFSAERPKGSFSTLEIQRTEQGDSAMYLCASSPRMDSEEAFFGQGTRLTVV.